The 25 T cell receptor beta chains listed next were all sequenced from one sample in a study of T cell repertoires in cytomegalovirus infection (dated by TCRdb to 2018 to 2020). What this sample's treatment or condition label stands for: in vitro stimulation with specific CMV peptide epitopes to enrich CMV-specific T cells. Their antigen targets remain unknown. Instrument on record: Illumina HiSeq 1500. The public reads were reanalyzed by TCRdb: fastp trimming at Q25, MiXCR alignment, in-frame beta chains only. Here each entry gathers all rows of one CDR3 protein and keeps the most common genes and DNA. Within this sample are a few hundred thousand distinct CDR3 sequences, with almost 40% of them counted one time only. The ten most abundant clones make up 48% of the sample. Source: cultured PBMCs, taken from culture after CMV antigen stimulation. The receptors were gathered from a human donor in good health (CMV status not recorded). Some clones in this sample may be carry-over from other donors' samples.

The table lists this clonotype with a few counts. This CDR3 reads CASSFAPQTDTQYF. The CDR3 coding sequence is TGTGCCAGCAGCTTTGCCCCACAGACGGATACGCAGTATTTT. The chain links TRBV7-8 to TRBJ2-3; D unresolved. The germline V gene encodes CDR1 SGHVS and CDR2 FQNEAQ. The CDR3 loop spans 14 amino acids. The V end was cut by 3 bases, the J end by 6 bases, with 13 bases between.

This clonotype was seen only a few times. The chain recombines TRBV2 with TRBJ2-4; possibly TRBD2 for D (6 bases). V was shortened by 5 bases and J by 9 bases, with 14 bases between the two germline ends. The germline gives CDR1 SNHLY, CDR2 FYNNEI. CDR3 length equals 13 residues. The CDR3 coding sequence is TGTGCCAGCAGTCCCGGAGGGAAGGTCATTCAGTACTTC. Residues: CASSPGGKVIQYF.

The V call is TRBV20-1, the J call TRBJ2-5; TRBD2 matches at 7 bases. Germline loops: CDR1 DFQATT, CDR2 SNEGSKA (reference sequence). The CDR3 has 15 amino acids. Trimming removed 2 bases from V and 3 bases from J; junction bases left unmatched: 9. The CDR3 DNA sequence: TGCAGTGCTAGACCCGCCGGGAGGAGAGAAGAGACCCAGTACTTC. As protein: CSARPAGRREETQYF.

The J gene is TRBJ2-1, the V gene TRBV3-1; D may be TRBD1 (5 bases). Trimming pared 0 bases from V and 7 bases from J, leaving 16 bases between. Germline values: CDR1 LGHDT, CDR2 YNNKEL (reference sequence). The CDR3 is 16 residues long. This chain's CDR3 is CASSQDQGFNGNEQFF. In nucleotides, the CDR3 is TGTGCCAGCAGCCAAGATCAGGGATTTAACGGAAATGAGCAGTTCTTC.

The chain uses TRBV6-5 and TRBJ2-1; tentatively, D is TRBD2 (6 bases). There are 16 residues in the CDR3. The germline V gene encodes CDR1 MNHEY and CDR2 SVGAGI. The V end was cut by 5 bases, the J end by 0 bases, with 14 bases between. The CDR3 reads CASSPPGDLSYNEQFF. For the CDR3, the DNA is TGTGCCAGCAGTCCACCGGGGGACCTCTCCTACAATGAGCAGTTCTTC.

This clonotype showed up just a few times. CDR3 DNA sequence: TGTGCCAGCAGCCCCCGGGCTAGCGGGAGCACTGATCATCAGTATTTT. As protein: CASSPRASGSTDHQYF. This sequence joins TRBV7-2 and TRBJ2-3; 10 bases map to TRBD2. Germline CDR1 SGHTA, CDR2 FQGNSA. The V gene end was trimmed by 5 bases and the J gene end by 12 bases; junction bases not matched to a gene: 17. This CDR3 comprises 16 residues.

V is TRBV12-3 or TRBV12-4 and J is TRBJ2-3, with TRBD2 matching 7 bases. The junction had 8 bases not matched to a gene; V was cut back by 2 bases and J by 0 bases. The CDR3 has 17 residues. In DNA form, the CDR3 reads TGTGCCAGCAGTTTAAGCGCCCTAGCGGCGAGCACAGATACGCAGTATTTT. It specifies CASSLSALAASTDTQYF.

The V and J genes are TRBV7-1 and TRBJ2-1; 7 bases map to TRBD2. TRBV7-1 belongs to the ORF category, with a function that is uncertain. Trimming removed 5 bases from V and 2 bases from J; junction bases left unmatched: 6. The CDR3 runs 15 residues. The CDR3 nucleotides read TGTGCCAGCAGCCATGCGGGGGAGGCCTACAATGAGCAGTTCTTC. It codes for CASSHAGEAYNEQFF.

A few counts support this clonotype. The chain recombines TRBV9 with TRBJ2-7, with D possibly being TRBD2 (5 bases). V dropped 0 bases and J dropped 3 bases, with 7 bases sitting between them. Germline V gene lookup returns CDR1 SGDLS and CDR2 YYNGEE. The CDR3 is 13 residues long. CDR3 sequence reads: CASSVGEFYEQYF. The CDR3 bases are TGTGCCAGCAGCGTAGGGGAGTTCTACGAGCAGTACTTC. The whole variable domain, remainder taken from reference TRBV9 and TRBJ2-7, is DSGVTQTPKHLITATGQRVTLRCSPRSGDLSVYWYQQSLDQGLQFLIQYYNGEERAKGNILERFSAQQFPDLHSELNLSSLELGDSALYFCASSVGEFYEQYFGPGTRLTVT.

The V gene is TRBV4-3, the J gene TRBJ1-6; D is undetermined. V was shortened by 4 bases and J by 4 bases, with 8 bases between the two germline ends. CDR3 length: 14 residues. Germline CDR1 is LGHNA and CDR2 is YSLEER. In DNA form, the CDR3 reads TGCGCCAGCAGCCGAGACTTATATAATTCACCCCTCCACTTT. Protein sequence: CASSRDLYNSPLHF.

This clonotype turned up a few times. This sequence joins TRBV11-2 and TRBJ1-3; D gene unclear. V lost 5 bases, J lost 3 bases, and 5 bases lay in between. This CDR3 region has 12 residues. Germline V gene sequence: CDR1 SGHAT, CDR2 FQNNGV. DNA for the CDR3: TGTGCCAGCAGCATAATTGGAAACACCATATATTTT. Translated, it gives CASSIIGNTIYF.

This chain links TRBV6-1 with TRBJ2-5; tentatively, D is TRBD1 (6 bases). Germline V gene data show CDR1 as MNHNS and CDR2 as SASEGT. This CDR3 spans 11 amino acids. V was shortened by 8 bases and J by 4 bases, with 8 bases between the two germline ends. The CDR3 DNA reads TGTGCCAGCGCCAGGGGAGAGACCCAGTACTTC. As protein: CASARGETQYF.

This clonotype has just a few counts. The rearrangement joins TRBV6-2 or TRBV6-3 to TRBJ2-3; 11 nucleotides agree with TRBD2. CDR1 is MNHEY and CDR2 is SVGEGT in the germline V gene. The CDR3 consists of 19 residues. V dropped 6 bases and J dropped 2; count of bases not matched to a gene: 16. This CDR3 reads CASRPGLAGPRLLTDTQYF. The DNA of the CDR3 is TGTGCCAGCAGGCCCGGACTAGCGGGCCCGAGGCTACTCACAGATACGCAGTATTTT.

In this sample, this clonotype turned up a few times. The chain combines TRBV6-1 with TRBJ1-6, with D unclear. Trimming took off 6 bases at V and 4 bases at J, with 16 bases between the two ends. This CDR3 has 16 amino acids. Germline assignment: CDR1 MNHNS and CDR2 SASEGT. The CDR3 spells CASSRTGPPYNSPLHF. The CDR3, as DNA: TGTGCCAGCAGCCGGACGGGTCCGCCTTATAATTCACCCCTCCACTTT.

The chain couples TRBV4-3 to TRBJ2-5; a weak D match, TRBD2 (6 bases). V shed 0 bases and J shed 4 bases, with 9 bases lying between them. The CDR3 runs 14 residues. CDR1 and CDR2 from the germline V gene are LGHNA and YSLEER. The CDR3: CASSQDQGGETQYF. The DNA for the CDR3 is TGCGCCAGCAGCCAAGATCAGGGAGGAGAGACCCAGTACTTC.

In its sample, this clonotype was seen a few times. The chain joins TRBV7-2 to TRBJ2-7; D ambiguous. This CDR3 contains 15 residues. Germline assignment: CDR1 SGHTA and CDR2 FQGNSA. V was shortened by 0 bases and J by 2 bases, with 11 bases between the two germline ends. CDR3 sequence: CASSLARTTAYEQYF. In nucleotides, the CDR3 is TGTGCCAGCAGCTTAGCGAGGACGACGGCCTACGAGCAGTACTTC.

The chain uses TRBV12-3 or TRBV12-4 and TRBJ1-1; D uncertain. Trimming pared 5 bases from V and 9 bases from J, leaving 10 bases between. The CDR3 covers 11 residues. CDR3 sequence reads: CASSRIEKAFF. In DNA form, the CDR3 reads TGTGCCAGCAGTCGCATTGAAAAAGCTTTCTTT.

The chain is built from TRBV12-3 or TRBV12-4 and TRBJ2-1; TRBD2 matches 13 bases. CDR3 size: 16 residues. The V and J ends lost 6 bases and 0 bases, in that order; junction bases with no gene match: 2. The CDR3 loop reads CASRLAGGSSYNEQFF. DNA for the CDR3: TGTGCCAGCAGACTAGCGGGAGGGAGCTCCTACAATGAGCAGTTCTTC.

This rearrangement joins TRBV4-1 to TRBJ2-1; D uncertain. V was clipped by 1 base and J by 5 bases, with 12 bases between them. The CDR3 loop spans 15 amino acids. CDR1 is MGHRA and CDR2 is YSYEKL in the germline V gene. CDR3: CASSQAWAGNNEQFF. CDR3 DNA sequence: TGCGCCAGCAGCCAAGCGTGGGCCGGTAACAATGAGCAGTTCTTC.

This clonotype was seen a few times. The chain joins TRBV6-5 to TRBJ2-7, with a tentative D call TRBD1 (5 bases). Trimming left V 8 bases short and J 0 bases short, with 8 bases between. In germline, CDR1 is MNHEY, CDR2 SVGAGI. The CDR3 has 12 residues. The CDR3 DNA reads TGTGCCAGCTTTGGGGCCTCCTACGAGCAGTACTTC. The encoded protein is CASFGASYEQYF.

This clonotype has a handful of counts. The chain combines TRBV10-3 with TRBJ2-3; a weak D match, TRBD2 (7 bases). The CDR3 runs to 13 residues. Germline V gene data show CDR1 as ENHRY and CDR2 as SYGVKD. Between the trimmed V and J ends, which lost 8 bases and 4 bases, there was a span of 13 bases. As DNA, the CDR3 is TGTGCCATCGGGGTGGGGGGGCCAGATACGCAGTATTTT. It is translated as CAIGVGGPDTQYF.

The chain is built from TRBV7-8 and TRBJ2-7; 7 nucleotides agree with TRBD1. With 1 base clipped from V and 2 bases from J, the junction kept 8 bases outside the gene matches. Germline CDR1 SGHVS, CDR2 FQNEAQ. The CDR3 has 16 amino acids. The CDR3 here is CASSLGGRQGTYEQYF. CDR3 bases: TGTGCCAGCAGCTTAGGGGGGAGACAGGGTACCTACGAGCAGTACTTC. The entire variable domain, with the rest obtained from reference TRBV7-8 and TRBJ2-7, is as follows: GAGVSQSPRYKVAKRGQDVALRCDPISGHVSLFWYQQALGQGPEFLTYFQNEAQLDKSGLPSDRFFAERPEGSVSTLKIQRTQQEDSAVYLCASSLGGRQGTYEQYFGPGTRLTVT.

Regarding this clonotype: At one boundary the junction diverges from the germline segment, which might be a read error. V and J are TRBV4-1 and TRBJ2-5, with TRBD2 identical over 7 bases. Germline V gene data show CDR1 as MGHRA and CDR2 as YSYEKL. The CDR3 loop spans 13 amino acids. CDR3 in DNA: TGTGCCAGCCGAATGGGGGGGCAAGAGACCCAGTACTTC. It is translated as CASRMGGQETQYF.

The CDR3 loop reads CASSHRRTSGEDTQYF. CDR3 coding DNA: TGCGCCAGCAGCCATCGTAGGACCTCCGGCGAAGATACGCAGTATTTT. The chain employs TRBV4-1 and TRBJ2-3; D is uncertain. Germline CDR1 is MGHRA and CDR2 is YSYEKL. Trimming left V 3 bases short and J 5 bases short, with 18 bases between. This CDR3 comprises 16 residues.

The CDR3 coding sequence is TGTGCCAGCACCAACTCAGGCTCCTATAATTCACCCCTCCACTTT. Translated: CASTNSGSYNSPLHF. The gene calls are TRBV12-3 or TRBV12-4 and TRBJ1-6, with no clear D. This CDR3 is built from 15 residues. V lost 7 bases and J lost 0, with 10 bases in between.